The subject of this entry is one T cell receptor beta chain. This sample is drawn from a study of T cell changes during pregnancy in multiple sclerosis. This table comes from immunoSEQ multiplex PCR, and its TCRdb copy is limited to in-frame clones, with some not included. This table has about 35,000 clones, over 85% appearing once. This receptor was identified in a female donor in good health, enrolled as a control in a pregnancy study. The sample consisted of CD4+ T cells from peripheral blood mononuclear cells, taken after pregnancy.

DNA for the CDR3: TGTGCCAGCAGCAAAATCGGACACAGGGGTAATCAGCCCCAGCATTTT. Residues: CASSKIGHRGNQPQHF. The gene calls are TRBV21-1 and TRBJ1-5; TRBD1 is the table's D call and was not checked against the DNA. TRBV21-1 is a known pseudogene. The CDR3 covers 16 residues.